The present TCR beta chain was sequenced within a study of blood T cell repertoires in COVID-19. Study summary: The United States, Italy and Spain were the sources of the acute and convalescent COVID-19 samples.

The trim removed 6 bases at V and 10 bases at J, leaving 8 bases unmatched. The CDR3 covers 13 residues. Produced via immunoSEQ multiplex PCR; TCRdb's table is partial and in-frame only. In the table there are roughly 93,000 clones, about 84% of which are singletons. This TCR was sampled from a woman older than 75 with acute or convalescent COVID-19. Sequencing was carried out using peripheral blood. This chain connects TRBV12-3 or TRBV12-4 to TRBJ2-1; 8 bases fit TRBD2. CDR3 in amino acids: CASSPAGGREQFF. As DNA, the CDR3 is TGTGCCAGCAGCCCCGCGGGGGGCCGAGAGCAGTTCTTC.